The 16 T cell receptor beta chains below were found in one sample sequenced in a study of cytomegalovirus exposure and HLA in healthy donors (dated by TCRdb to 2016 to 2017). The library was prepared using the immunoSEQ multiplex PCR assay. The multiplex PCR relied on a mix of 60 forward primers for TCR Vbeta segments and 13 reverse primers for TCR Jbeta segments. Sourced from immuneACCESS, this table was stored by TCRdb with only in-frame sequences that have V and J called. A share of the clones is absent; for the studies checked, an unresolved V gene accounts for under half, and the remainder has no known explanation. This sample comprises roughly 150,000 clones, around 83% of them detected only once. The ten largest clones represent 2% to 2.5% of the sample. The sample comprised PBMCs. These receptors all come from a woman between 18 and 29 years old in good health and CMV-seronegative.

The gene calls are TRBV27 and TRBJ2-7; D is undetermined. Trimming shortened V by 3 bases and J by 6 bases, and 15 bases separated the two germline ends. Germline assignment: CDR1 MNHEY and CDR2 SMNVEV (reference sequence). The CDR3 totals 14 residues. The CDR3 bases are TGTGCCAGCAGTTTTATTGGCAGCGCCACCGAGCAGTACTTC. The encoded protein is CASSFIGSATEQYF.

This chain uses TRBV6-6 with TRBJ2-3; the D gene is possibly TRBD1 (5 bases). Trimming took off 2 bases at V and 1 base at J, with 10 bases between the two ends. The length of the CDR3 is 15 residues. Germline V gene data show CDR1 as MNHNY and CDR2 as SVGAGI (reference sequence). For the CDR3, the DNA is TGTGCCAGCAGTTACCTTGGCAGGGGCACAGATACGCAGTATTTT. Protein product: CASSYLGRGTDTQYF.

A remark on this clone: One junction end disagrees with the germline gene, perhaps due to a read error. This chain links TRBV2 with TRBJ2-2, with D possibly TRBD2 on 6 matching bases. The V gene's germline CDR1 is SNHLY and CDR2 FYNNEI. This CDR3 is built from 12 residues. The CDR3 DNA sequence: TGTGCCAGCAGGTCAGGGCCCGGGGGGCTGTTTTTT. Amino acids: CASRSGPGGLFF.

In this sample, this clone turned up once. This chain connects TRBV30 to TRBJ2-4; perhaps TRBD2 as D (6 bases). The CDR3 contains 13 residues. The germline V gene encodes CDR1 GTSNPN and CDR2 SVGIG (reference sequence). V lost 3 bases to trimming and J lost 1 base, with 7 bases between them. CDR3 bases: TGTGCCTGGAGCAGCGGGGCCAAAAACATTCAGTACTTC. Translated: CAWSSGAKNIQYF.

This clone was detected only a few times. The genes are TRBV19 and TRBJ1-1, with a weak D call TRBD1 (6 bases). CDR1 is LNHDA, CDR2 SQIVND, per germline (reference sequence). V was cut by 5 bases and J by 1 base, with 11 bases left in between. The CDR3 consists of 14 residues. Written as DNA, the CDR3 is TGTGCCAGTAGTTCCGGACAGACGAACACTGAAGCTTTCTTT. Its translation is CASSSGQTNTEAFF.

The chain combines TRBV29-1 with TRBJ2-7; 11 nucleotides align to TRBD1. The CDR3 consists of 13 residues. CDR1 is SQVTM, CDR2 ANQGSEA, per germline. The V segment lost 7 bases and the J segment 6 bases; nucleotides outside the gene matches: 8. The CDR3 here is CSAVGTGGFEQYF. As DNA, the CDR3 is TGCAGCGCCGTTGGGACAGGGGGTTTCGAGCAGTACTTC.

The chain carries TRBV7-2 and TRBJ1-2; 12 bases map to TRBD1. Trimming at V came to 4 bases and at J to 7 bases, leaving 10 bases not matched to a gene. From germline, CDR1 is SGHTA and CDR2 FQGNSA. The CDR3 is 16 residues long. CDR3 protein: CASSSTGTGGPRGYTF. In nucleotides, the CDR3 is TGTGCCAGCAGCTCGACCGGGACAGGGGGCCCGCGTGGCTACACCTTC.

The chain employs TRBV28 and TRBJ2-6; 9 nucleotides agree with TRBD1. The germline CDR1 and CDR2 sequences are MDHEN and SYDVKM. The CDR3 covers 14 residues. Germline trimming cut 7 bases from V and 10 bases from J; bases unmatched to any gene: 8. The CDR3 nucleotides read TGTGCCAGCACCGTAGGAGGACAGGGGAACGTCCTGACTTTC. It translates to CASTVGGQGNVLTF.

J is TRBJ1-1 and V is TRBV6-5; the D is unclear. Per the germline V gene, CDR1 is MNHEY and CDR2 is SVGAGI. This CDR3 comprises 12 residues. V lost 7 bases to trimming and J lost 4 bases, with 10 bases between them. The CDR3 sequence: CASNRVGTEAFF. The DNA for the CDR3 is TGTGCCAGCAACAGAGTTGGCACTGAAGCTTTCTTT.

V usage is TRBV5-1 and J usage is TRBJ2-3; 9 positions agree with TRBD1. Unmatched junction bases numbered 3, after V lost 10 bases and J lost 0 bases. Germline CDR1 SGHRS, CDR2 YFSETQ. CDR3 size: 13 residues. The DNA for the CDR3 is TGCGCCTGTGGACAGGGGAGCACAGATACGCAGTATTTT. Translated: CACGQGSTDTQYF.

The CDR3 reads CARTTCGGRGQETQYF. In DNA, the CDR3 is TGTGCCAGGACCACCTGCGGGGGGAGGGGTCAAGAGACCCAGTACTTC. The V call is TRBV27, the J call TRBJ2-5; 8 bases match TRBD2. Germline values: CDR1 MNHEY, CDR2 SMNVEV (reference sequence). V lost 9 bases and J lost 2; bases outside the gene matches: 14. CDR3 length: 16 residues.

This chain uses TRBV30 with TRBJ2-3; 11 bases line up with TRBD2. This CDR3 has 17 residues. The trim removed 0 bases at V and 4 bases at J, leaving 9 bases unmatched. Per the germline V gene, CDR1 is GTSNPN and CDR2 is SVGIG (reference sequence). This CDR3 is CAWSVLAGALSADTQYF. The CDR3 bases are TGTGCCTGGAGTGTACTAGCGGGAGCGCTCTCGGCAGATACGCAGTATTTT.

This sequence joins TRBV28 and TRBJ2-5, with D possibly TRBD2 on 6 matching bases. Germline V gene data show CDR1 as MDHEN and CDR2 as SYDVKM. This CDR3 has 17 residues. Trimming pared 1 base from V and 5 bases from J, leaving 20 bases between. CDR3: CASSLLTPHGRVETQYF. The CDR3 DNA reads as TGTGCCAGCAGTTTATTAACCCCCCACGGGAGAGTGGAGACCCAGTACTTC.

This clone has just one count. The V and J genes are TRBV2 and TRBJ2-3, with 12 bases identical to TRBD2. Germline CDR1 is SNHLY and CDR2 is FYNNEI. CDR3 length: 14 residues. Trimming removed 10 bases from V and 3 bases from J; junction bases left unmatched: 5. The CDR3 reads CATRLAGATDTQYF. CDR3 in DNA: TGTGCCACCCGACTAGCGGGGGCTACAGATACGCAGTATTTT.

V and J are TRBV19 and TRBJ2-1, with TRBD2 matching over 7 bases. Germline CDR1 reads LNHDA; CDR2 reads SQIVND (reference sequence). CDR3 size: 16 residues. Unmatched junction bases numbered 15, after V lost 4 bases and J lost 9 bases. The CDR3 loop reads CASSTILTSKSGEQFF. CDR3 sequence (DNA): TGTGCCAGTAGTACCATCCTGACTAGCAAGTCTGGTGAGCAGTTCTTC.

The count of this clone is one. The V call is TRBV11-3, the J call TRBJ2-5; no clear D gene. The CDR3 runs to 13 residues. V shed 4 bases and J shed 0 bases, with 6 bases lying between them. Germline V gives CDR1 SGHNT, CDR2 YENEEA. CDR3 residues: CASSSRYQETQYF. CDR3 coding DNA: TGTGCCAGCAGCTCCCGGTACCAAGAGACCCAGTACTTC.